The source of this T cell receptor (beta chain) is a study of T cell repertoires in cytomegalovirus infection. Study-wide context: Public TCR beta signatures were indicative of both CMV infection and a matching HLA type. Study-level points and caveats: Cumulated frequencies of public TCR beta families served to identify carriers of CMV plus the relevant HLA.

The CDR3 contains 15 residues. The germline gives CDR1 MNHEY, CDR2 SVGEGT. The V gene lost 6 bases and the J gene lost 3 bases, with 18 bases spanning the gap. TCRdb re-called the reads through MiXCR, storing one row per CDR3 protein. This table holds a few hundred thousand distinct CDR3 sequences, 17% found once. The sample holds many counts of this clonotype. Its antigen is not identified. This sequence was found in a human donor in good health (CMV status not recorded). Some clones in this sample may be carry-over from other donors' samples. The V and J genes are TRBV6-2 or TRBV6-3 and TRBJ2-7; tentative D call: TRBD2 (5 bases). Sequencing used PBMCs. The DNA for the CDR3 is TGTGCCAGCAGAGCCGGGCAGCGGAGCGACTACGAGCAGTACTTC. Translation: CASRAGQRSDYEQYF.